Listed below are T cell receptor beta chains from one sample, sequenced in a study of T cells after posttransplantation cyclophosphamide. Some clones are missing from TCRdb's copy, which holds only in-frame ones; the method was immunoSEQ multiplex PCR. The data hold 15,000 to 20,000 clones, with 70% to 80% observed a single time. Sample: CD8+ T cells sorted from PBMCs, taken roughly 2,000 days after a stem cell transplant with posttransplant cyclophosphamide. These receptors were collected from a female patient in her thirties or forties who received an allogeneic stem cell transplant from a related donor, was CMV-positive, and had no GVHD. Some T cells may arise from the graft donor. Both conserved end residues are part of each CDR3. The D gene is left open where the match is weak. Some rows mark clone size as missing; the rest say once, few, many or name a class of expanded clone.

abundance	v_gene	d_gene	j_gene	CDR3aa	CDR3nt
-	TRBV7-9	TRBD1	TRBJ1-2	CASSPDRDDYGYTF	TGTGCCAGCAGCCCGGACAGGGATGACTATGGCTACACCTTC
-	TRBV19	-	TRBJ2-1	CASSLSPVLSSYNEQFF	TGTGCCAGTAGTTTATCCCCGGTGTTAAGCTCCTACAATGAGCAGTTCTTC
few	TRBV7-2	-	TRBJ1-6	CASSLSAQGPPLHF	TGTGCCAGCAGCCTCAGCGCCCAGGGGCCACCCCTCCACTTT
-	TRBV13	-	TRBJ2-7	CASSLDNSYEQYF	TGTGCCAGCAGCTTAGACAACTCCTACGAGCAGTACTTC
-	TRBV10-3	TRBD2	TRBJ2-3	CAISESLAGGFTDTQYF	TGTGCCATCAGTGAGTCGCTAGCGGGGGGCTTCACAGATACGCAGTATTTT
-	TRBV6-6	TRBD1	TRBJ2-2	CASVTGGTGELFF	TGTGCCAGTGTCACAGGGGGCACCGGGGAGCTGTTTTTT
once	TRBV5-6	-	TRBJ2-2	CASSQEGELFF	TGTGCCAGCAGCCAGGAAGGGGAGCTGTTTTTT
few	TRBV27	TRBD1	TRBJ2-7	CASSIGQGTAYEQYF	TGTGCCAGCAGCATCGGACAGGGGACGGCCTACGAGCAGTACTTC
-	TRBV11-2	-	TRBJ2-3	CASSWDTADTQYF	TGTGCCAGCAGCTGGGACACCGCGGATACGCAGTATTTT
-	TRBV7-9	-	TRBJ2-7	CASSLRGDYEQYF	TGTGCCAGCAGCCTTCGCGGGGACTACGAGCAGTACTTC
-	TRBV4-1	-	TRBJ1-1	CASSQAGQREAFF	TGCGCCAGCAGCCAAGCAGGACAGAGAGAAGCTTTCTTT
-	TRBV14	TRBD2	TRBJ2-5	CASSPHLAGETQETQYF	TGTGCCAGCAGCCCGCATCTAGCGGGGGAAACCCAAGAGACCCAGTACTTC
few	TRBV28	-	TRBJ2-6	CASSPRWGVSSGANVLTF	TGTGCCAGCAGCCCACGGTGGGGGGTAAGCTCTGGGGCCAACGTCCTGACTTTC
-	TRBV6-5	-	TRBJ2-3	CASSYSVGGDTQYF	TGTGCCAGCAGTTACTCGGTTGGAGGAGATACGCAGTATTTT
-	TRBV5-1	TRBD2	TRBJ2-1	CASSLGSLAGGLNEQFF	TGCGCCAGCAGCTTGGGCTCTCTAGCGGGGGGGCTGAATGAGCAGTTCTTC
-	TRBV4-3	-	TRBJ2-5	CASSQEWQDEETQYF	TGCGCCAGCAGCCAAGAATGGCAGGATGAAGAGACCCAGTACTTC
-	TRBV6-5	TRBD2	TRBJ2-5	CASTERGQETQYF	TGTGCCAGCACAGAGCGGGGGCAAGAGACCCAGTACTTC
once	TRBV29-1	TRBD1	TRBJ2-5	CSAQGAWETQYF	TGCAGCGCCCAGGGGGCTTGGGAGACCCAGTACTTC
-	TRBV11-3	-	TRBJ2-5	CASSLRYGETQYF	TGTGCCAGCAGCCTTCGATACGGAGAGACCCAGTACTTC
-	TRBV27	-	TRBJ2-5	CASTRRWGVGETQYF	TGTGCCAGCACCCGCCGTTGGGGGGTTGGTGAGACCCAGTACTTC
-	TRBV2	TRBD1	TRBJ2-2	CASSRTGESITGELFF	TGTGCCAGCAGTCGGACAGGGGAGAGTATCACCGGGGAGCTGTTTTTT
-	TRBV7-9	-	TRBJ2-7	CASSPTAGRHYEQYF	TGTGCCAGCAGCCCGACGGCAGGGCGCCACTACGAGCAGTACTTC
-	TRBV11-2	TRBD1	TRBJ1-1	CASSPRAGGTEAFF	TGTGCCAGCAGCCCCCGGGCAGGGGGAACTGAAGCTTTCTTT
-	TRBV7-2	-	TRBJ2-7	CASSLPDSSYEQYF	TGTGCCAGCAGCTTACCCGACAGTTCCTACGAGCAGTACTTC
-	TRBV27	TRBD2	TRBJ2-3	CASSSSVGDYGTDTQYF	TGTGCCAGCAGTTCCTCTGTGGGGGACTACGGCACAGATACGCAGTATTTT